This T cell receptor (beta chain) was retrieved from a study of shared clonotypes between healthy human individuals. Turning to the study itself: Donor ages ranged 18 to 49 years: a couple of women, a few men. Each donor contributed plates that comprised three CD4 naive, three CD4 memory, two CD8 naive and one CD8 memory. Findings and caveats of the study: Estimated clonotype richness was generally higher in naive than memory subsets. All-four-donor shared clonotypes had higher generation probabilities than non-shared clonotypes did.

Germline V gene data show CDR1 as MDHEN and CDR2 as SYDVKM. V dropped 8 bases and J dropped 1 base, with 6 bases sitting between them. CDR3 length: 13 residues. The assay was immunoSEQ multiplex PCR, and TCRdb's table has in-frame clones only and misses some. The sample lists millions of clones, roughly 92% occurring once. Regarding this clone: The target antigen is unknown.

The rearrangement links TRBV28 to TRBJ2-6; D remains unclear. The clonotype comes from a man aged 18 to 35 in good health. The sample consisted of naive CD4+ T cells sorted from blood. Subset meaning: CD45RA+ positively selected. The CDR3 nucleotides are TGTGCCAGCGGCAATTCTGGGGCCAACGTCCTGACTTTC. It codes for CASGNSGANVLTF.